The 32 T cell receptor beta chains presented below share a single source sample, sequenced in a study of shared clonotypes between healthy human individuals. Sequencing was performed with immunoSEQ multiplex PCR; in TCRdb, only in-frame clones are kept and a portion is missing. The data show around 2.5 million clones, under 95% seen once. The sample consisted of naive CD4+ T cells from PBMCs. As to subset: CD45RA+ positively selected. Source of these receptors: a man aged 18 to 30 in good health. Some clones in this sample may be carry-over from other donors' samples.

The J gene is TRBJ1-2, the V gene TRBV5-1, with a weak D call TRBD1 (6 bases). The CDR3 runs 14 residues. V was clipped by 4 bases and J by 8 bases, with 18 bases between them. Per germline, CDR1 SGHRS and CDR2 YFSETQ. The DNA for the CDR3 is TGCGCCAGCAGCCTCGAAGGGACAAGTCGGGGCTACACCTTC. It encodes CASSLEGTSRGYTF.

The chain has TRBV6-6 and TRBJ1-5, with TRBD1 matching 8 bases. Looked up from germline, CDR1 is MNHNY and CDR2 is SVGAGI (reference sequence). The CDR3 loop spans 13 amino acids. J was trimmed by 7 bases and V by 6 bases; bases with no gene match: 5. The CDR3 DNA is TGTGCCAGCAGGCTACAGGGGGAGCAGCCCCAGCATTTT. Translating it yields CASRLQGEQPQHF.

This chain links TRBV14 with TRBJ1-2, with 8 bases lining up with TRBD1. V dropped 2 bases and J dropped 5; count of bases not matched to a gene: 1. Germline V lookup: CDR1 SGHDN, CDR2 FVKESK. CDR3 length equals 13 residues. The CDR3 loop is CASSQNRGYGYTF. CDR3 sequence (DNA): TGTGCCAGCAGCCAAAACAGGGGGTATGGCTACACCTTC. The full variable domain, with the rest looked up from reference TRBV14 and TRBJ1-2, is EAGVTQFPSHSVIEKGQTVTLRCDPISGHDNLYWYRRVMGKEIKFLLHFVKESKQDESGMPNNRFLAERTGGTYSTLKVQPAELEDSGVYFCASSQNRGYGYTFGSGTRLTVV.

The rearrangement uses TRBV7-2 and TRBJ2-2; D gene uncertain. The CDR3 loop spans 13 amino acids. Trimming took 5 bases from V and 4 from J, leaving 8 bases between them. Germline CDR1 is SGHTA and CDR2 is FQGNSA. The CDR3 reads CASSPVITGELFF. The CDR3 bases are TGTGCCAGCAGCCCAGTAATCACCGGGGAGCTGTTTTTT.

This clone turned up a few times. The chain combines TRBV30 with TRBJ1-4; D remains ambiguous. Germline V gene lookup returns CDR1 GTSNPN and CDR2 SVGIG (reference sequence). Trimming removed 4 bases from V and 0 bases from J, with 6 bases in between. CDR3 length: 13 residues. The chain's CDR3 is CAWKLTTNEKLFF. The CDR3, as DNA: TGTGCCTGGAAACTAACAACTAATGAAAAACTGTTTTTT.

This clone appeared a few times. The genes are TRBV5-6 and TRBJ1-2; D may be TRBD1 (6 bases). Trimming cost V 4 bases and J 6 bases, with 13 bases left between them. Germline loops: CDR1 SGHDT, CDR2 YYEEEE. The CDR3 covers 13 residues. CDR3 nucleotide sequence: TGTGCCAGCAGCCTGGGGACATTCGATGGCTACACCTTC. Amino acid sequence: CASSLGTFDGYTF.

This chain uses TRBV7-2 with TRBJ2-5, with TRBD2 identical over 7 bases. Germline V gene sequence: CDR1 SGHTA, CDR2 FQGNSA. The V and J ends lost 0 bases and 4 bases, in that order; junction bases with no gene match: 11. This CDR3 comprises 17 residues. The CDR3 bases are TGTGCCAGCAGCTTAGCGAGCGGGATGGGGCTGTCAGAGACCCAGTACTTC. It specifies CASSLASGMGLSETQYF. Full variable domain (remainder filled in from reference TRBV7-2 and TRBJ2-5): GAGVSQSPSNKVTEKGKDVELRCDPISGHTALYWYRQSLGQGLEFLIYFQGNSAPDKSGLPSDRFSAERTGGSVSTLTIQRTQQEDSAVYLCASSLASGMGLSETQYFGPGTRLLVL.

This chain links TRBV28 with TRBJ2-7, with D tentatively TRBD1 (6 bases). The CDR3 contains 12 residues. V shed 5 bases and J shed 3 bases, with 8 bases lying between them. The germline gives CDR1 MDHEN, CDR2 SYDVKM. The CDR3 reads CASSGDIYEQYF. CDR3 bases: TGTGCCAGCAGTGGGGACATCTACGAGCAGTACTTC. Using reference TRBV28 and TRBJ2-7 for the parts outside the CDR3, the full variable domain is DVKVTQSSRYLVKRTGEKVFLECVQDMDHENMFWYRQDPGLGLRLIYFSYDVKMKEKGDIPEGYSVSREKKERFSLILESASTNQTSMYLCASSGDIYEQYFGPGTRLTVT.

Turning to this clone: This sample includes further DNA sequences coding for the same CDR3. The chain combines TRBV18 with TRBJ2-3; D unclear. Germline CDR1 reads KGHSH; CDR2 reads LQKENI. The CDR3 extends over 15 amino acids. V was clipped by 0 bases and J by 1 base, with 8 bases between them. In nucleotides, the CDR3 is TGTGCCAGCTCACCACCGTCTGTAGGCACAGATACGCAGTATTTT. Translated: CASSPPSVGTDTQYF.

The rearrangement links TRBV18 to TRBJ1-1; no clear D gene. CDR1 and CDR2 (germline): KGHSH, LQKENI. V was pared by 3 bases and J by 1 base, with 9 bases between. CDR3 size: 14 residues. CDR3 nucleotides: TGTGCCAGCTCACCCTTACTGGGGAACACTGAAGCTTTCTTT. Translating gives CASSPLLGNTEAFF.

The chain carries TRBV5-1 and TRBJ1-4; TRBD1 matches at 7 bases. From germline, CDR1 is SGHRS and CDR2 YFSETQ. The CDR3 is made up of 15 amino acids. V lost 4 bases, J lost 3 bases, and 6 bases stayed unmatched. The CDR3 coding sequence is TGCGCCAGCAGCCCACGACAGGGCTCTAATGAAAAACTGTTTTTT. This gives the protein CASSPRQGSNEKLFF.

The chain joins TRBV5-4 to TRBJ2-5; 10 positions match TRBD2. Per the germline V gene, CDR1 is SGHNT and CDR2 is YYREEE (reference sequence). V lost 4 bases, J lost 4 bases, and 4 bases stayed unmatched. CDR3 length: 14 amino acids. The CDR3 is CASSIVAGGETQYF. DNA of the CDR3: TGTGCCAGCAGCATCGTAGCGGGAGGAGAGACCCAGTACTTC.

The V and J genes are TRBV11-2 and TRBJ1-2; D is perhaps TRBD1 (5 bases). V lost 5 bases and J lost 0, with 19 bases in between. The CDR3 is 17 residues long. Germline V lookup: CDR1 SGHAT, CDR2 FQNNGV. CDR3 sequence reads: CASSPGHIGGSNYGYTF. The CDR3, as DNA: TGTGCCAGCAGCCCAGGTCATATTGGGGGATCTAACTATGGCTACACCTTC.

The chain combines TRBV6-1 with TRBJ2-5, with TRBD1 matching 10 bases. CDR3 length: 15 amino acids. The V gene end was trimmed by 7 bases and the J gene end by 2 bases; junction bases not matched to a gene: 7. CDR1 and CDR2 (germline): MNHNS, SASEGT. The CDR3 nucleotides read TGTGCCAGCATAATGGACAGGGGGAGACAAGAGACCCAGTACTTC. This translates into CASIMDRGRQETQYF.

In nucleotides, the CDR3 is TGTGCCAGCGGCTACAGGGGGGTTGGTGAAAAACTGTTTTTT. Translating it yields CASGYRGVGEKLFF. The chain has TRBV5-5 and TRBJ1-4; 8 bases fit TRBD1. The ends lost 7 bases at V and 7 bases at J; junction bases unmatched: 9. The CDR3 has 14 residues. Germline CDR1 reads SGHKS; CDR2 reads YYEKEE (reference sequence).

V gene TRBV5-6 combines with J gene TRBJ1-5; 9 bases line up with TRBD1. The CDR3 has 16 amino acids. Trimming at V came to 4 bases and at J to 6 bases, leaving 11 bases not matched to a gene. The germline gives CDR1 SGHDT, CDR2 YYEEEE. CDR3 sequence (DNA): TGTGCCAGCAGCCTGATGGGACAGGGAGACAGTCAGCCCCAGCATTTT. Encoded protein: CASSLMGQGDSQPQHF.

The CDR3 DNA follows: TGTGCCAGCAGCGGAGGGACAGGTGTTGGAAACACCATATATTTT. This sequence encodes CASSGGTGVGNTIYF. J is TRBJ1-3 and V is TRBV7-2; 8 nucleotides line up with TRBD1. This CDR3 has 15 residues. The germline V gene encodes CDR1 SGHTA and CDR2 FQGNSA. Trimming cost V 5 bases and J 3 bases; bases outside gene matches: 6. Together with reference TRBV7-2 and TRBJ1-3, the CDR3 gives the full variable domain: GAGVSQSPSNKVTEKGKDVELRCDPISGHTALYWYRQSLGQGLEFLIYFQGNSAPDKSGLPSDRFSAERTGGSVSTLTIQRTQQEDSAVYLCASSGGTGVGNTIYFGEGSWLTVV.

The chain has TRBV2 and TRBJ1-5; D is uncertain. Trimming stripped 7 bases from V and 5 bases from J, with 12 bases between. CDR1 SNHLY and CDR2 FYNNEI come from the germline V gene. The CDR3 length is 13 residues. The DNA of the CDR3 is TGTGCCAGCACCTTGAAAGGAGATCAGCCCCAGCATTTT. Its protein is CASTLKGDQPQHF.

The rearrangement uses TRBV5-4 and TRBJ1-5; weak D call: TRBD1 (6 bases). This CDR3 has 14 amino acids. CDR1 is SGHNT, CDR2 YYREEE, per germline (reference sequence). V lost 4 bases and J lost 0, with 8 bases in between. The CDR3 protein is CASSVDSSNQPQHF. The CDR3 DNA reads TGTGCCAGCAGCGTGGACAGTAGCAATCAGCCCCAGCATTTT. Full variable domain (rest looked up from reference TRBV5-4 and TRBJ1-5): ETGVTQSPTHLIKTRGQQVTLRCSSQSGHNTVSWYQQALGQGPQFIFQYYREEENGRGNFPPRFSGLQFPNYSSELNVNALELDDSALYLCASSVDSSNQPQHFGDGTRLSIL.

This clone was observed once. J is TRBJ2-3 and V is TRBV7-2, with 9 bases that match TRBD2. The CDR3 contains 20 residues. From germline, CDR1 is SGHTA and CDR2 FQGNSA. V was clipped by 0 bases and J by 8 bases; unmatched bases: 21. The CDR3 is CASSLAGGYGRREGSGTQYF. CDR3 DNA sequence: TGTGCCAGCAGCTTAGCGGGAGGTTATGGTCGGCGGGAGGGGAGTGGTACGCAGTATTTT.

This clone was observed once. CDR3 in DNA: TGCGCCAGCAGTCACCCGGGACCAAGCCGCAATCAGCCCCAGCATTTT. Translation gives CASSHPGPSRNQPQHF. The V and J genes are TRBV23-1 and TRBJ1-5; perhaps TRBD1 as D (5 bases). TRBV23-1 is flagged as an ORF with uncertain function. V lost 3 bases and J lost 2, with 14 bases in between. The length of the CDR3 is 16 residues.

The V gene is TRBV4-2, the J gene TRBJ2-1, with D hard to call. Trimming cost V 4 bases and J 7 bases, with 14 bases left between them. Germline CDR1 is LGHNA and CDR2 is YNFKEQ. This CDR3 is built from 14 residues. This CDR3 is CASSLSSGGNEQFF. The CDR3 DNA follows: TGTGCCAGCAGCCTCTCATCGGGTGGGAATGAGCAGTTCTTC.

The CDR3 coding sequence is TGTGCCAGCAGAACAAGCGGGGTCAACTACGAGCAGTACTTC. This encodes CASRTSGVNYEQYF. The chain is built from TRBV27 and TRBJ2-7; 7 bases map to TRBD2. The CDR3 totals 14 residues. After removal of 6 bases from V and 3 bases from J, the junction contained 8 bases not matched to a gene. Germline-derived CDR1 and CDR2 are MNHEY and SMNVEV (reference sequence).

The rearrangement uses TRBV28 and TRBJ2-7; maybe TRBD2 (6 bases). V lost 2 bases, J lost 3 bases, and 23 bases lay in between. CDR1 is MDHEN and CDR2 is SYDVKM in the germline V gene. The CDR3 runs 18 residues. The CDR3 here is CASSLLPLGGLVSYEQYF. DNA of the CDR3: TGTGCCAGCAGTTTACTCCCTTTAGGAGGGTTAGTAAGCTACGAGCAGTACTTC.

The chain employs TRBV6-5 and TRBJ2-2; D remains unclear. The V end lost 8 bases, the J end lost 2 bases, and 15 bases lay between the germline ends. In germline, CDR1 is MNHEY, CDR2 SVGAGI. This CDR3 has 15 residues. For the CDR3, the DNA is TGTGCCAGCCGCCAGGTGGGCGGAAACACCGGGGAGCTGTTTTTT. It encodes CASRQVGGNTGELFF.

The chain carries TRBV7-9 and TRBJ2-7, with 11 bases that match TRBD2. Per the germline V gene, CDR1 is SEHNR and CDR2 is FQNEAQ (reference sequence). The CDR3 extends over 15 amino acids. Trimming removed 7 bases from V and 9 bases from J; junction bases left unmatched: 14. CDR3: CASKSGTSGATRQYF. The CDR3 nucleotides are TGTGCCAGCAAGTCGGGGACTAGCGGCGCAACAAGGCAGTACTTC. The complete variable domain, with remaining parts taken from reference TRBV7-9 and TRBJ2-7, reads DTGVSQNPRHKITKRGQNVTFRCDPISEHNRLYWYRQTLGQGPEFLTYFQNEAQLEKSRLLSDRFSAERPKGSFSTLEIQRTEQGDSAMYLCASKSGTSGATRQYFGPGTRLTVT.

The rearrangement links TRBV5-1 to TRBJ1-4; D gene ambiguous. The CDR3 length is 16 residues. Trimming removed 2 bases from V and 7 bases from J, with 18 bases in between. Germline CDR1 and CDR2: SGHRS and YFSETQ. The CDR3 DNA reads TGCGCCAGCAGCTTTGGTATCTCGACATATGGTGAAAAACTGTTTTTT. It is translated as CASSFGISTYGEKLFF. Supplemented by reference TRBV5-1 and TRBJ1-4, the full variable domain reads KAGVTQTPRYLIKTRGQQVTLSCSPISGHRSVSWYQQTPGQGLQFLFEYFSETQRNKGNFPGRFSGRQFSNSRSEMNVSTLELGDSALYLCASSFGISTYGEKLFFGSGTQLSVL.

This clone has only one observation. The rearrangement joins TRBV19 to TRBJ2-4, with unresolved D. V was cut by 3 bases and J by 11 bases, with 14 bases left in between. This CDR3 is 13 amino acids long. CDR1 and CDR2 (germline): LNHDA, SQIVND (reference sequence). The CDR3: CASSIRPQLVQYF. The CDR3 nucleotides are TGTGCCAGTAGTATTAGGCCCCAGCTCGTTCAGTACTTC. Variable domain in full (rest from reference TRBV19 and TRBJ2-4): DGGITQSPKYLFRKEGQNVTLSCEQNLNHDAMYWYRQDPGQGLRLIYYSQIVNDFQKGDIAEGYSVSREKKESFPLTVTSAQKNPTAFYLCASSIRPQLVQYFGAGTRLSVL.

The chain combines TRBV19 with TRBJ2-4; D perhaps matches TRBD1 (6 bases). The germline CDR1 and CDR2 sequences are LNHDA and SQIVND (reference sequence). V was trimmed by 1 base and J by 0 bases, leaving 10 bases between them. The CDR3 spans 16 residues. In DNA form, the CDR3 reads TGTGCCAGTAGTATAGTGCAGGGGCAAGCCAAAAACATTCAGTACTTC. Amino acids: CASSIVQGQAKNIQYF.

The chain employs TRBV2 and TRBJ2-7, with 9 bases identical to TRBD1. The CDR3 extends over 17 amino acids. From germline, CDR1 is SNHLY and CDR2 FYNNEI. V shed 5 bases and J 5 bases; nucleotides not matched to a gene: 16. Here the CDR3 reads CASSPGNLGTGRNEQYF. As DNA, the CDR3 is TGTGCCAGCAGTCCAGGGAACCTAGGGACAGGGAGAAACGAGCAGTACTTC.

In this sample, this clone turned up once. The V and J genes are TRBV29-1 and TRBJ2-5, with D unclear. Judging by the DNA end, TRBJ2-7 fits better; the J call may be wrong. The CDR3 has 13 residues. Per germline, CDR1 SQVTM and CDR2 ANQGSEA. DNA of the CDR3: TGCAGCGTTCAGAGACTTCCGGACTACGAGCAGTACTTC. Protein product: CSVQRLPDYEQYF.

V gene TRBV11-1 combines with J gene TRBJ2-7; TRBD2 might be the D (6 bases). This CDR3 is 14 amino acids long. Germline lookup yields CDR1 SGHAT and CDR2 FQDESV (reference sequence). The germline V and J ends were trimmed by 3 bases and 0 bases, with 9 bases remaining between them. Here the CDR3 DNA reads TGTGCCAGCAGCTTTTACGGGAGCTCCTACGAGCAGTACTTC. Encoded protein: CASSFYGSSYEQYF.